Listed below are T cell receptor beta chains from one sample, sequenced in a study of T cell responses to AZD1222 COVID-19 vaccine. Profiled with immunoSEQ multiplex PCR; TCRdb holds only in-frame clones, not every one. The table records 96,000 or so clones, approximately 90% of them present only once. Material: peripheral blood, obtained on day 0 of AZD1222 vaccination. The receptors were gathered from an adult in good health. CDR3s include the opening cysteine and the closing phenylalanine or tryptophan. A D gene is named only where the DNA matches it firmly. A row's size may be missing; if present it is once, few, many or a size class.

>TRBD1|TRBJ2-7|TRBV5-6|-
CASSSGTGRFNYEQYF
TGTGCCAGCAGCTCCGGGACAGGGCGATTTAACTACGAGCAGTACTTC
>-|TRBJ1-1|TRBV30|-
CAWSLWGGPRVSTEAFF
TGTGCCTGGAGTTTATGGGGGGGCCCTAGGGTGAGCACTGAAGCTTTCTTT
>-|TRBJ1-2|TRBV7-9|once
CASSVGSIYGYTF
TGTGCCAGCAGCGTCGGGTCCATATATGGCTACACCTTC
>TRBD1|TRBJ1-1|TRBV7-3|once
CASSFDRGGLNTEAFF
TGTGCCAGCAGCTTTGATCGAGGGGGCTTGAACACTGAAGCTTTCTTT
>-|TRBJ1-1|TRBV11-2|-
CASSLVSTYMSTEAFF
TGTGCCAGCAGCTTAGTGTCGACCTACATGAGCACTGAAGCTTTCTTT
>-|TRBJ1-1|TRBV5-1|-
CASSEHGLEGIEAFF
TGCGCCAGCAGCGAACACGGGCTTGAGGGGATTGAAGCTTTCTTT
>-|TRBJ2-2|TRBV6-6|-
CASSSVAANTGELFF
TGTGCCAGCAGTTCCGTTGCTGCGAACACCGGGGAGCTGTTTTTT
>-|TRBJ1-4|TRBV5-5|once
CASSPRTANNEKLFF
TGTGCCAGCTCCCCCAGGACAGCTAATAATGAAAAACTGTTTTTT
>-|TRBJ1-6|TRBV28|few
CASSLGQRQHSPLHF
TGTGCCAGCAGTCTAGGACAGCGGCAACATTCACCCCTCCACTTT
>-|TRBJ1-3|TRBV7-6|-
CASSRSLSQGHRGNTIYF
TGTGCCAGCAGCCGAAGCCTCTCCCAGGGCCACCGGGGAAACACCATATATTTT
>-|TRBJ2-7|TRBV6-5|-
CASSHPGLGEQYF
TGTGCCAGCAGCCACCCCGGACTGGGCGAGCAGTACTTC
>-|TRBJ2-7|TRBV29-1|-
CSVASDKTYEQYF
TGCAGCGTTGCTTCGGACAAGACCTACGAGCAGTACTTC
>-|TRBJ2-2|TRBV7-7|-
CASSFFPAGQMNTGELFF
TGTGCTAGCAGCTTTTTTCCTGCGGGACAAATGAACACCGGGGAGCTGTTTTTT
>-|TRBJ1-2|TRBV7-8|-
CASSTGPDYGYTF
TGTGCCAGCAGCACCGGACCGGACTATGGCTACACCTTC